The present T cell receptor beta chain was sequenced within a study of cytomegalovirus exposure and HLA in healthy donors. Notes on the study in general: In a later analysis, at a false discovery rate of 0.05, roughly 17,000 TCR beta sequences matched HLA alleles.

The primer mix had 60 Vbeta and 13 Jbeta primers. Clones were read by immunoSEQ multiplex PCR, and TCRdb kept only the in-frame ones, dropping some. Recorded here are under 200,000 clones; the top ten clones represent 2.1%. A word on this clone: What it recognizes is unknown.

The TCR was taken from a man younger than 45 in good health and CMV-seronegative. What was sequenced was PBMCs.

The CDR3 sequence is CASSFGTGLGGELFF. The CDR3 DNA is TGTGCCAGCAGTTTTGGGACAGGGTTAGGGGGGGAGCTGTTTTTT. This sequence joins TRBV27 and TRBJ2-2; 9 bases align to TRBD1. Germline CDR1 and CDR2: MNHEY and SMNVEV (reference sequence). Germline trimming cut 3 bases from V and 8 bases from J; bases unmatched to any gene: 7. This CDR3 region has 15 residues.